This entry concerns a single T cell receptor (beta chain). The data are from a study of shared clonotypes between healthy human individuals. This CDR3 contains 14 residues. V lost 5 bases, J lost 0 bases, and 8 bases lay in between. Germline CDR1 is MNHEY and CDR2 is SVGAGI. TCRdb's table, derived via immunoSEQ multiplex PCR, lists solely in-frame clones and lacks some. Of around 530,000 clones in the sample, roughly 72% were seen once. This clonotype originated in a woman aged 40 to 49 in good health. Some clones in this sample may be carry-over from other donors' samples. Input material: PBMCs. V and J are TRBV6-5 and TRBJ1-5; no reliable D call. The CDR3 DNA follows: TGTGCCAGCAGTAACCAGGATAGCAATCAGCCCCAGCATTTT. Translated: CASSNQDSNQPQHF.